A single sample is the source of the 26 T cell receptor beta chains below, sequenced in a study of neurological immune-mediated disorders. TCRdb used MiXCR to reprocess the 5' RACE reads, holding one entry per CDR3 protein. Among about 22,000 distinct CDR3 sequences listed, less than 8% were seen once. Source material: CD8+ T cells from blood. The receptors were sampled from a man between 18 and 35 years old in good health.

The sample holds many counts of this clonotype. This rearrangement joins TRBV10-3 to TRBJ1-5; the D is unclear. Germline CDR1 is ENHRY and CDR2 is SYGVKD. V dropped 3 bases and J dropped 8 bases, with 14 bases sitting between them. The CDR3 extends over 14 amino acids. The CDR3 loop reads CAISDGEPREPQHF. CDR3 coding DNA: TGTGCCATCAGTGACGGTGAACCTCGGGAGCCCCAGCATTTT.

This clonotype was recorded many times. The chain joins TRBV4-3 to TRBJ1-5, with a tentative D call TRBD1 (5 bases). Between the trimmed V and J ends, which lost 1 base and 5 bases, there was a span of 24 bases. CDR1 and CDR2 from the germline V gene are LGHNA and YSLEER. The CDR3 runs to 19 residues. The CDR3 reads CASSQGLWGPERVYQPQHF. In DNA, the CDR3 is TGCGCCAGCAGCCAAGGCTTATGGGGCCCCGAGAGAGTTTATCAGCCCCAGCATTTT.

At least ten counts were recorded for this clonotype. V is TRBV6-6 and J is TRBJ1-3; D is ambiguous. The V end was cut by 0 bases, the J end by 0 bases, with 3 bases between. Germline V gene lookup returns CDR1 MNHNY and CDR2 SVGAGI (reference sequence). This CDR3 spans 14 amino acids. CDR3 in DNA: TGTGCCAGCAGTTACTCGGACTCTGGAAACACCATATATTTT. Protein sequence: CASSYSDSGNTIYF.

In its sample, this clonotype was seen many times. CDR3 residues: CAISESYGTGLDAFF. The CDR3 DNA reads TGTGCCATCAGTGAGTCGTATGGGACAGGTCTGGATGCTTTCTTT. The rearrangement links TRBV10-3 to TRBJ1-1; the match to TRBD1 covers 8 bases. Germline CDR1 ENHRY, CDR2 SYGVKD. This CDR3 region has 15 residues. J gave up 11 bases and V 0 bases, and 11 bases lay outside the gene matches.

This clonotype showed up many times. This chain joins TRBV6-5 and TRBJ1-6; tentative D call: TRBD1 (5 bases). V lost 0 bases and J lost 10, with 16 bases in between. This CDR3 is built from 16 residues. In germline, CDR1 is MNHEY, CDR2 SVGAGI. In DNA, the CDR3 is TGTGCCAGCAGTTACTCGATATCAGGGTTAGGGTCACCCCTCCACTTT. This sequence encodes CASSYSISGLGSPLHF.

This clonotype has a count of ten or more. V gene TRBV20-1 combines with J gene TRBJ2-1, with TRBD2 matching 9 bases. The CDR3 covers 16 residues. Per germline, CDR1 DFQATT and CDR2 SNEGSKA (reference sequence). The junction had 13 bases not matched to a gene; V was cut back by 6 bases and J by 4 bases. CDR3 sequence: CSATNPAGGTYNEQFF. Here the CDR3 DNA reads TGCAGTGCCACAAATCCGGCGGGGGGGACATACAATGAGCAGTTCTTC.

V and J are TRBV3-1 and TRBJ2-2; D remains ambiguous. Germline CDR1 LGHDT, CDR2 YNNKEL (reference sequence). The CDR3 covers 14 residues. Trimming left V 4 bases short and J 1 base short, with 7 bases between. As DNA, the CDR3 is TGTGCCAGCAGCCGAGAAAGGAACACCGGGGAGCTGTTTTTT. As protein: CASSRERNTGELFF.

This clonotype showed up many times. Its ends do not fully match the called genes, so a read error is possible. The chain uses TRBV9 and TRBJ2-1, with D uncertain. CDR3 size: 11 residues. Germline V lookup: CDR1 SGDLS, CDR2 YYNGEE. CDR3 coding DNA: TGTGTCAGCAGCGCGGACAATGAGCAGTTCTTC. Its translation is CVSSADNEQFF.

Many counts were recorded for this clonotype. The rearrangement joins TRBV5-1 to TRBJ2-3; 10 bases map to TRBD2. Germline loops: CDR1 SGHRS, CDR2 YFSETQ. The CDR3 runs 19 residues. V shed 0 bases, J shed 1 base, and the junction held 11 bases outside the gene matches. The CDR3 coding sequence is TGCGCCAGCAGCTTGGCCGTCGGGTTGCTAGCGGGGGGCACAGATACGCAGTATTTT. Its protein is CASSLAVGLLAGGTDTQYF.

The table lists this clonotype with many counts. V gene TRBV20-1 combines with J gene TRBJ2-3; 10 nucleotides agree with TRBD1. In germline, CDR1 is DFQATT, CDR2 SNEGSKA (reference sequence). The CDR3 contains 18 residues. The V gene end was trimmed by 6 bases and the J gene end by 5 bases; junction bases not matched to a gene: 20. The CDR3: CSANVEGAGTGEVDTQYF. CDR3 bases: TGCAGTGCGAACGTCGAAGGCGCCGGGACAGGGGAGGTAGATACGCAGTATTTT.

There are many counts of this clonotype. As DNA, the CDR3 is TGTGCCAGCAGACTTAGCGGGGGCGACAGCACAGATACGCAGTATTTT. Amino acids: CASRLSGGDSTDTQYF. The chain joins TRBV12-3 or TRBV12-4 to TRBJ2-3, with TRBD2 matching 9 bases. This CDR3 region has 16 residues. V lost 6 bases to trimming and J lost 0 bases; unmatched junction nucleotides: 7.

This clonotype has a count of ten or more. This rearrangement joins TRBV4-1 to TRBJ2-7; 10 positions match TRBD1. V gave up 4 bases and J gave up 3 bases; unmatched junction bases: 3. CDR1 is MGHRA and CDR2 is YSYEKL in the germline V gene. The CDR3 has 14 residues. CDR3 protein: CASSLGQGIYEQYF. The CDR3 DNA reads TGCGCCAGCAGCCTGGGACAGGGGATCTACGAGCAGTACTTC.

The table lists this clonotype with many counts. The CDR3 loop reads CASSPSGPNPSETQYF. The CDR3 DNA is TGTGCCAGCAGCCCCTCCGGGCCAAACCCCTCCGAGACCCAGTACTTC. V is TRBV7-3 and J is TRBJ2-5; unclear D gene. The V gene lost 5 bases and the J gene lost 5 bases, with 21 bases spanning the gap. Germline lookup yields CDR1 SGHTA and CDR2 FQGTGA. The CDR3 is 16 amino acids.

This clonotype was seen repeatedly, ten times or more. The V call is TRBV5-6, the J call TRBJ2-7, with D possibly TRBD1 on 6 matching bases. Germline loops: CDR1 SGHDT, CDR2 YYEEEE. Trimming stripped 0 bases from V and 5 bases from J, with 15 bases between. The CDR3 spans 15 residues. The CDR3 coding sequence is TGTGCCAGCAGCTTGGTGTTAGCAGGGGAAGACGAGCAGTACTTC. Protein sequence: CASSLVLAGEDEQYF.

This clonotype was picked up many times. The chain combines TRBV5-1 with TRBJ2-3; either TRBD1 or TRBD2 may fit D (5 bases each). Trimming left V 1 base short and J 4 bases short, with 10 bases between. This CDR3 has 14 residues. The germline V gene encodes CDR1 SGHRS and CDR2 YFSETQ. The CDR3 region is CASSLYGTPDTQYF. As DNA, the CDR3 is TGCGCCAGCAGCTTGTATGGGACCCCAGATACGCAGTATTTT.

At least ten counts were recorded for this clonotype. This chain links TRBV7-6 with TRBJ2-5, with 8 bases identical to TRBD1. The CDR3 spans 12 residues. Germline V gene lookup returns CDR1 SGHVS and CDR2 FNYEAQ. Trimming removed 4 bases from V and 5 bases from J; junction bases left unmatched: 0. DNA for the CDR3: TGTGCCAGCAGCTGGGACAGGGAGACCCAGTACTTC. Translating it yields CASSWDRETQYF.

This clonotype was counted ten times or more. The chain links TRBV6-5 to TRBJ1-2; no reliable D call. The CDR3 is made up of 13 amino acids. V was clipped by 6 bases and J by 6 bases, with 14 bases between them. Germline lookup yields CDR1 MNHEY and CDR2 SVGAGI. The CDR3 DNA is TGTGCCAGCAGACCCCCAGGATTTGATGGCTACACCTTC. Its protein product is CASRPPGFDGYTF.

There are many counts of this clonotype. The V gene is TRBV12-3 or TRBV12-4, the J gene TRBJ2-2; TRBD2 matches at 8 bases. V gave up 5 bases and J gave up 5 bases; unmatched junction bases: 7. This CDR3 contains 15 residues. CDR3 DNA sequence: TGTGCCAGCAGTCCGGGGGGGGGAGAGACCGGGGAGCTGTTTTTT. Translating it yields CASSPGGGETGELFF.

This clonotype was recorded many times. This chain uses TRBV24-1 with TRBJ1-2; D ambiguous. Trimming left V 9 bases short and J 8 bases short, with 15 bases between. CDR1 KGHDR and CDR2 SFDVKD come from the germline V gene. The CDR3 totals 12 residues. CDR3: CATPGSPRGYTF. CDR3 in DNA: TGTGCCACCCCCGGGAGTCCAAGAGGCTACACCTTC.

The sample holds many counts of this clonotype. The chain has TRBV9 and TRBJ2-1; D is possibly TRBD1 (6 bases). Germline CDR1 is SGDLS and CDR2 is YYNGEE. Trimming left V 3 bases short and J 6 bases short, with 16 bases between. The CDR3 has 15 amino acids. The CDR3 nucleotides are TGTGCCAGCAGCGCTTCGGGACACTACTCCAATGAGCAGTTCTTC. Translated, it gives CASSASGHYSNEQFF. The full variable domain, in which reference TRBV9 and TRBJ2-1 provide the parts outside the CDR3, is DSGVTQTPKHLITATGQRVTLRCSPRSGDLSVYWYQQSLDQGLQFLIQYYNGEERAKGNILERFSAQQFPDLHSELNLSSLELGDSALYFCASSASGHYSNEQFFGPGTRLTVL.

The table lists this clonotype with many counts. J is TRBJ2-5 and V is TRBV7-2; D is possibly TRBD2 (6 bases). V gave up 5 bases and J gave up 2 bases, with 27 bases separating them. The CDR3 consists of 19 residues. The V gene's germline CDR1 is SGHTA and CDR2 FQGNSA. CDR3 DNA sequence: TGTGCCAGCAGCCCGTACCTTGGCGGGACGGCCCTAGCTCAAGAGACCCAGTACTTC. Translation: CASSPYLGGTALAQETQYF.

This clonotype occurred many times. This rearrangement joins TRBV7-9 to TRBJ2-3; D possibly corresponds to TRBD1 (5 bases). V gave up 3 bases and J gave up 4 bases, with 14 bases separating them. CDR1 is SEHNR, CDR2 FQNEAQ, per germline (reference sequence). There are 15 residues in the CDR3. The CDR3 coding sequence is TGTGCCAGCAGCTTGAGGCAGGGTTCAGCAGATACGCAGTATTTT. Protein: CASSLRQGSADTQYF.

The sample holds many counts of this clonotype. J is TRBJ2-3 and V is TRBV7-9, with D tentatively TRBD1 or TRBD2 (6 bases each). Germline V CDR1 and CDR2: SEHNR, FQNEAQ (reference sequence). This CDR3 has 16 amino acids. V lost 5 bases and J lost 2, with 17 bases in between. The DNA for the CDR3 is TGTGCCAGCAGCCCCTCTCGAGGGGGGAACACAGATACGCAGTATTTT. Translated, it gives CASSPSRGGNTDTQYF.

This clonotype has at least ten counts. V is TRBV20-1 and J is TRBJ1-2, with 10 bases lining up with TRBD1. CDR1 is DFQATT, CDR2 SNEGSKA, per germline (reference sequence). Trimming cost V 6 bases and J 2 bases; bases outside gene matches: 6. The CDR3 totals 14 residues. DNA for the CDR3: TGCAGTGCCGCCGGGACAGGGGAGAACTATGGCTACACCTTC. Translation gives CSAAGTGENYGYTF.

This clonotype was found many times. This chain connects TRBV15 to TRBJ2-7; a possible D gene is TRBD2 (6 bases). CDR1 is LNHNV and CDR2 is YYDKDF in the germline V gene (reference sequence). V lost 8 bases, J lost 0 bases, and 11 bases lay in between. The CDR3 length is 13 residues. The CDR3 bases are TGTGCCACCGGTACGGGGGACTCCTACGAGCAGTACTTC. Protein sequence: CATGTGDSYEQYF.

V is TRBV27 and J is TRBJ1-5; D remains unclear. Germline V gene data show CDR1 as MNHEY and CDR2 as SMNVEV (reference sequence). V was clipped by 5 bases and J by 4 bases, with 12 bases between them. This CDR3 contains 14 residues. The CDR3 coding sequence is TGTGCCAGCAGTCCCCTGGGGAGTAATCAGCCCCAGCATTTT. It is translated as CASSPLGSNQPQHF.